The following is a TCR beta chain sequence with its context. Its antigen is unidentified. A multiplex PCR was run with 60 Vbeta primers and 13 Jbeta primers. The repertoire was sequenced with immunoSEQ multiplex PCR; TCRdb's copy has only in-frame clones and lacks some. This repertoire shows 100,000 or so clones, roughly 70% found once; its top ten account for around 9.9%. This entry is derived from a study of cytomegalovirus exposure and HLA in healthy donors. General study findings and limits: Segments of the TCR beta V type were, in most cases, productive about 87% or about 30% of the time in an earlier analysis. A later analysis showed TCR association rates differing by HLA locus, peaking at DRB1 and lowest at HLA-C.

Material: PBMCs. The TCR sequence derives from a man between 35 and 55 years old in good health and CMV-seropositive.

This CDR3 is CASSPSGTGGTEAFF. The CDR3 nucleotides read TGCGCCAGCAGCCCGTCCGGGACAGGGGGCACTGAAGCTTTCTTT. The chain couples TRBV5-1 to TRBJ1-1; 11 bases are a match to TRBD1. The junction had 6 bases not matched to a gene; V was cut back by 4 bases and J by 4 bases. This CDR3 comprises 15 residues. Germline CDR1 and CDR2: SGHRS and YFSETQ.